This TCR beta chain was recovered during a study of radiotherapy plus CTLA-4 blockade in lung cancer. General observations from the study: According to reports, early shifts in blood T cell clones, alongside interferon-beta, forecast response most accurately. In blood, TCR clones derived from the tumor expanded after radiotherapy plus ipilimumab.

Germline V CDR1 and CDR2: SGDLS, YYNGEE. The CDR3 spans 13 residues. V was clipped by 4 bases and J by 6 bases, with 10 bases between them. As for this clone: Its antigen is currently unknown.

The repertoire was sequenced with immunoSEQ multiplex PCR; TCRdb's copy has only in-frame clones and lacks some. This table has some 15,000 clones, around 67% appearing once. Receiving focal radiation plus CTLA-4 blockade with ipilimumab were patients who had chemo-refractory metastatic non-small-cell lung cancer. This clonotype originated in a human donor with non-small cell lung cancer whose response to radiotherapy plus ipilimumab could not be evaluated. The specimen was peripheral blood, collected from a patient treated with radiotherapy plus ipilimumab. This chain connects TRBV9 to TRBJ2-2; a possible D gene is TRBD1 (6 bases). Here the CDR3 DNA reads TGTGCCAGCAGCCCCCCAGGGGCCGGGGAGCTGTTTTTT. Its translation is CASSPPGAGELFF.